This T cell receptor (beta chain) was sequenced during a study of blood T cell repertoires in COVID-19. Study-wide context: Nucleic acid was either cDNA or gDNA, and it came from T cells, B-cell-depleted T cells, or PBMCs.

The germline V and J ends were trimmed by 4 bases and 5 bases, with 15 bases remaining between them. The germline V gene encodes CDR1 SGHDT and CDR2 YYEEEE. CDR3 length: 15 amino acids. Sequencing was performed with immunoSEQ multiplex PCR; in TCRdb, only in-frame clones are kept and a portion is missing. In the table there are approximately 73,000 clones, roughly nine tenths of which are singletons. The chain employs TRBV5-6 and TRBJ2-2; perhaps TRBD2 as D (6 bases). This TCR came from a man of 80 years or more with acute or convalescent COVID-19. The source material was peripheral blood. In DNA form, the CDR3 reads TGTGCCAGCAGCCTGGCGGGGTTGTCGACCGGGGAGCTGTTTTTT. This translates into CASSLAGLSTGELFF.